Each of the 14 T cell receptor beta chains below was sequenced from the same sample in a study of T cells in localized non-small cell lung cancer. The assay was immunoSEQ multiplex PCR, and TCRdb's table has in-frame clones only and misses some. The data hold over 70,000 clones, with approximately 91% observed a single time. The specimen was PBMCs, collected before any cancer treatment. These receptors all stem from a woman aged 35-75 years with stage II squamous cell lung carcinoma.

The chain uses TRBV14 and TRBJ2-5; a weak D match, TRBD2 (6 bases). CDR1 and CDR2 (germline): SGHDN, FVKESK. There are 15 residues in the CDR3. Trimming left V 1 base short and J 1 base short, with 10 bases between. CDR3 loop: CASSQVRGGQETQYF. In DNA form, the CDR3 reads TGTGCCAGCAGCCAAGTGCGGGGAGGCCAAGAGACCCAGTACTTC.

This chain joins TRBV2 and TRBJ1-2, with D unclear. V gave up 7 bases and J gave up 0 bases, with 12 bases separating them. CDR3 size: 14 residues. In germline, CDR1 is SNHLY, CDR2 FYNNEI. CDR3 sequence reads: CASNVAQANYGYTF. CDR3 coding DNA: TGTGCCAGCAATGTGGCTCAAGCTAACTATGGCTACACCTTC.

The V gene is TRBV11-3, the J gene TRBJ2-1; 12 bases fit TRBD2. This CDR3 contains 16 residues. CDR1 is SGHNT and CDR2 is YENEEA in the germline V gene. Trimming at V came to 5 bases and at J to 10 bases, leaving 12 bases not matched to a gene. The CDR3 region has the DNA TGTGCCAGCAGCCCAGGGACTAGCGGGCTCCGAAGGGAGCAGTTCTTC. Amino acids: CASSPGTSGLRREQFF.

The chain couples TRBV19 to TRBJ1-3; D perhaps matches TRBD1 (6 bases). V was cut by 10 bases and J by 4 bases, with 20 bases left in between. The CDR3 is 15 amino acids. Germline-derived CDR1 and CDR2 are LNHDA and SQIVND (reference sequence). The CDR3 loop reads CATQTGQLFGNTIYF. The CDR3 DNA sequence: TGTGCCACCCAAACAGGGCAACTCTTCGGAAACACCATATATTTT.

The chain links TRBV27 to TRBJ2-5; 13 nucleotides align to TRBD2. Germline V gene sequence: CDR1 MNHEY, CDR2 SMNVEV (reference sequence). J was trimmed by 4 bases and V by 5 bases; bases with no gene match: 13. The CDR3 extends over 18 amino acids. The CDR3 DNA reads TGTGCCAGCAGTCCAGGGGCACTAGCGGGGGGGCGCGGAGAGACCCAGTACTTC. It yields the protein CASSPGALAGGRGETQYF.

The chain carries TRBV29-1 and TRBJ2-1, with D maybe TRBD2 (6 bases). Germline V gene sequence: CDR1 SQVTM, CDR2 ANQGSEA. The V and J ends lost 7 bases and 0 bases respectively, with 16 bases between them. The CDR3 length is 15 residues. The chain's CDR3 is CSATKRVSSYNEQFF. CDR3 coding DNA: TGCAGCGCCACCAAGCGGGTAAGCTCCTACAATGAGCAGTTCTTC.

The rearrangement links TRBV2 to TRBJ1-1, with no clear D. CDR3 length equals 13 residues. The germline gives CDR1 SNHLY, CDR2 FYNNEI. V was shortened by 6 bases and J by 2 bases, with 10 bases between the two germline ends. The CDR3 is CASRITSNTEAFF. The CDR3 DNA is TGTGCCAGCAGGATCACGAGCAACACTGAAGCTTTCTTT. The whole variable domain, remainder taken from reference TRBV2 and TRBJ1-1, is EPEVTQTPSHQVTQMGQEVILRCVPISNHLYFYWYRQILGQKVEFLVSFYNNEISEKSEIFDDQFSVERPDGSNFTLKIRSTKLEDSAMYFCASRITSNTEAFFGQGTRLTVV.

The chain uses TRBV7-8 and TRBJ1-1, with D perhaps matching TRBD1 (6 bases). The CDR3 spans 14 residues. The germline V gene has CDR1 SGHVS and CDR2 FQNEAQ. Trimming left V 3 bases short and J 2 bases short, with 10 bases between. The CDR3 nucleotides are TGTGCCAGCAGCTTTCAGGGGACTAACACTGAAGCTTTCTTT. This gives the protein CASSFQGTNTEAFF.

The chain employs TRBV18 and TRBJ2-1; 9 positions match TRBD2. The length of the CDR3 is 15 residues. V lost 3 bases, J lost 2 bases, and 2 bases stayed unmatched. CDR1 and CDR2 from the germline V gene are KGHSH and LQKENI. The CDR3 sequence is CASSPSSGAYNEQFF. The DNA of the CDR3 is TGTGCCAGCTCACCGTCTAGCGGGGCCTACAATGAGCAGTTCTTC. Complete variable domain (other parts from reference TRBV18 and TRBJ2-1): NAGVMQNPRHLVRRRGQEARLRCSPMKGHSHVYWYRQLPEEGLKFMVYLQKENIIDESGMPKERFSAEFPKEGPSILRIQQVVRGDSAAYFCASSPSSGAYNEQFFGPGTRLTVL.

The V and J genes are TRBV5-1 and TRBJ2-3; 9 bases agree with TRBD2. The CDR3 is made up of 18 amino acids. Germline V gene sequence: CDR1 SGHRS, CDR2 YFSETQ. Unmatched junction bases numbered 10, after V lost 0 bases and J lost 2 bases. The CDR3 DNA follows: TGCGCCAGCAGCTTGGGGGTGCGGTCTAGCGGGACCACAGATACGCAGTATTTT. Translated: CASSLGVRSSGTTDTQYF.

V and J are TRBV19 and TRBJ1-4; D not certain. Germline V CDR1 and CDR2: LNHDA, SQIVND (reference sequence). The CDR3 has 16 amino acids. V was trimmed by 3 bases and J by 2 bases, leaving 13 bases between them. The chain's CDR3 is CASSIGFGSTNEKLFF. CDR3 nucleotide sequence: TGTGCCAGTAGTATCGGGTTTGGTAGCACTAATGAAAAACTGTTTTTT.

The J gene is TRBJ1-6, the V gene TRBV6-5; maybe TRBD1 (6 bases). Trimming shortened V by 8 bases and J by 12 bases, and 20 bases separated the two germline ends. The germline gives CDR1 MNHEY, CDR2 SVGAGI. This CDR3 has 14 amino acids. In DNA, the CDR3 is TGTGCCAGCGCCCTAGGACAGCACCTCAAACCCCTCCACTTT. Its protein is CASALGQHLKPLHF.

This chain links TRBV6-6 with TRBJ1-1; the match to TRBD1 covers 8 bases. J lost 5 bases, V lost 3 bases, and 8 bases had no gene match. Germline-derived CDR1 and CDR2 are MNHNY and SVGAGI (reference sequence). The length of the CDR3 is 15 residues. CDR3 sequence reads: CASSYEGTGRTEAFF. CDR3 nucleotides: TGTGCCAGCAGTTATGAAGGGACAGGAAGAACTGAAGCTTTCTTT.

This clone was recorded once. The gene calls are TRBV5-6 and TRBJ2-2; D may be TRBD1 or TRBD2 (5 bases each). Germline V gives CDR1 SGHDT, CDR2 YYEEEE. V lost 1 base and J 5 bases, leaving 12 bases between the germline ends. This CDR3 has 15 residues. CDR3 nucleotides: TGTGCCAGCAGCTTGAGGGACCGACAAACCGGGGAGCTGTTTTTT. Translation gives CASSLRDRQTGELFF.